This T cell receptor beta chain appears in the sequencing data of a study of shared clonotypes between healthy human individuals. Per the germline V gene, CDR1 is SNHLY and CDR2 is FYNNEI. The ends were cut back, 7 bases at V and 2 bases at J, with 14 bases in the middle. The CDR3 is 14 amino acids. The method was immunoSEQ multiplex PCR; TCRdb's version includes in-frame clones alone and lacks a portion of them. The sample lists some 1.5 million clones, roughly 96% seen once, with approximately 1.1% in the top ten. The receptor's source is a man aged 25 to 40 in good health. V usage is TRBV2 and J usage is TRBJ2-5; no reliable D call. The specimen sequenced was naive CD4+ T cells sorted from blood. Subset meaning: CD45RA+ positively selected. The CDR3 loop reads CASTRFERQETQYF. The CDR3 coding sequence is TGTGCCAGCACCCGATTTGAGAGACAAGAGACCCAGTACTTC.